The 13 T cell receptor beta chains given below trace back to one sample, sequenced in a study of CD8 T cells in Susac syndrome. RNA was extracted with the RNeasy kit, and a quantity of roughly 0.45 to 1 ug was reverse transcribed using random hexamers. TCRdb reprocessed the immunoSEQ multiplex PCR reads via MiXCR and lists one record per CDR3 protein. The sample has hundreds of thousands of distinct CDR3 sequences; about 95% are singletons. The sequencing input was CD4+ T cells from PBMCs. The origin of the receptors is a human donor with multiple sclerosis.

This chain links TRBV29-1 with TRBJ1-1; D gene ambiguous. The length of the CDR3 is 10 residues. Germline assignment: CDR1 SQVTM and CDR2 ANQGSEA. V was trimmed by 8 bases and J by 3 bases, leaving 7 bases between them. The CDR3 is CSTGHTEAFF. The CDR3 bases are TGCAGCACCGGCCACACTGAAGCTTTCTTT.

The chain is built from TRBV3-1 and TRBJ2-7, with 8 nucleotides matching TRBD2. The V gene's germline CDR1 is LGHDT and CDR2 YNNKEL (reference sequence). CDR3 length: 14 amino acids. V trimming: 0 bases; J trimming: 5 bases; junction bases outside the gene matches: 3. The chain's CDR3 is CASSQDGTRNEQYF. The CDR3 bases are TGTGCCAGCAGCCAAGATGGGACTAGGAACGAGCAGTACTTC.

The gene calls are TRBV14 and TRBJ1-4; no firm D call. The CDR3 runs 11 residues. The germline V and J ends were trimmed by 0 bases and 16 bases, with 9 bases remaining between them. Germline CDR1 and CDR2: SGHDN and FVKESK. The CDR3 sequence: CASSQETPPFF. The CDR3, as DNA: TGTGCCAGCAGCCAAGAGACGCCCCCGTTTTTT.

This sequence joins TRBV12-3 or TRBV12-4 and TRBJ1-5, with a possible D match to TRBD1 (5 bases). The CDR3 runs 14 residues. Trimming took 6 bases from V and 2 from J, leaving 11 bases between them. CDR3 nucleotide sequence: TGTGCCAGCAGGGGTTCGGGGGGCAATCAGCCCCAGCATTTT. Translating it yields CASRGSGGNQPQHF.

The V and J genes are TRBV9 and TRBJ2-1; no reliable D call. CDR3 length: 17 residues. Germline V lookup: CDR1 SGDLS, CDR2 YYNGEE. Trimming cost V 4 bases and J 0 bases, with 17 bases left between them. The CDR3 DNA reads TGTGCCAGCAGCCCCAGCCTGAGTGGATACTCCTACAATGAGCAGTTCTTC. Translated: CASSPSLSGYSYNEQFF.

This rearrangement joins TRBV7-3 to TRBJ1-6; D remains unclear. There are 18 residues in the CDR3. Germline V gene data show CDR1 as SGHTA and CDR2 as FQGTGA. Deletions cut 6 bases from V and 9 bases from J, with 27 bases between. CDR3 nucleotide sequence: TGTGCCAGCAGTAAACTCGGTTTGAGACACCCTTCGCCTTCACCCCTCCACTTT. Protein sequence: CASSKLGLRHPSPSPLHF. The whole variable domain, filled in from reference TRBV7-3 and TRBJ1-6, reads GAGVSQTPSNKVTEKGKYVELRCDPISGHTALYWYRQSLGQGPEFLIYFQGTGAADDSGLPNDRFFAVRPEGSVSTLKIQRTERGDSAVYLCASSKLGLRHPSPSPLHFGNGTRLTVT.

This clonotype was counted a single time. The V gene is TRBV7-2, the J gene TRBJ2-1; 8 bases map to TRBD2. The CDR3 runs 17 residues. Trimming cost V 1 base and J 4 bases; bases outside gene matches: 9. Germline loops: CDR1 SGHTA, CDR2 FQGNSA. The CDR3 loop reads CASSLGLLAELYNEQFF. CDR3 in DNA: TGTGCCAGCAGCTTAGGTCTACTAGCGGAGCTATACAATGAGCAGTTCTTC.

There are a few counts of this clonotype. The chain uses TRBV3-1 and TRBJ2-5; D is undetermined. Germline CDR1 is LGHDT and CDR2 is YNNKEL (reference sequence). With 3 bases removed from V and 2 bases from J, the gap between germline ends came to 4 bases. This CDR3 contains 12 residues. The CDR3 reads CASSHLQETQYF. The CDR3 coding sequence is TGTGCCAGCAGCCATTTACAAGAGACCCAGTACTTC.

This chain uses TRBV9 with TRBJ2-5; 10 bases map to TRBD2. Germline V gene data show CDR1 as SGDLS and CDR2 as YYNGEE. The CDR3 runs to 16 residues. With V trimmed by 3 bases and J by 4 bases, 9 bases remained unmatched. CDR3 amino acids: CASSAQREGLSETQYF. The CDR3 bases are TGTGCCAGCAGCGCCCAGCGGGAGGGGCTCTCAGAGACCCAGTACTTC.

This chain links TRBV29-1 with TRBJ2-5, with 9 bases lining up with TRBD2. CDR3 length: 15 amino acids. Per the germline V gene, CDR1 is SQVTM and CDR2 is ANQGSEA. V trimming: 1 base; J trimming: 2 bases; junction bases outside the gene matches: 5. The CDR3 sequence: CSVEASGTIQETQYF. The CDR3 coding sequence is TGCAGCGTTGAAGCTAGCGGGACAATTCAAGAGACCCAGTACTTC.

V usage is TRBV27 and J usage is TRBJ2-5, with 12 bases aligning to TRBD2. J was trimmed by 4 bases and V by 1 base; bases with no gene match: 4. The CDR3 contains 16 residues. Germline CDR1 reads MNHEY; CDR2 reads SMNVEV (reference sequence). CDR3 amino acids: CASSLLLAGGRETQYF. CDR3 sequence (DNA): TGTGCCAGCAGTTTATTACTAGCGGGAGGTAGAGAGACCCAGTACTTC.

The chain couples TRBV5-1 to TRBJ2-7, with 8 bases aligning to TRBD2. CDR1 SGHRS and CDR2 YFSETQ come from the germline V gene. With 4 bases clipped from V and 6 bases from J, the junction kept 12 bases outside the gene matches. This CDR3 contains 15 residues. This CDR3 is CASSELSGNFLEQYF. The DNA of the CDR3 is TGCGCCAGCAGCGAACTTAGCGGGAATTTCCTCGAGCAGTACTTC.

The rearrangement links TRBV20-1 to TRBJ2-3; D is possibly TRBD1 (6 bases). This CDR3 is built from 14 residues. The V gene lost 0 bases and the J gene lost 6 bases, with 13 bases spanning the gap. Germline V gene data show CDR1 as DFQATT and CDR2 as SNEGSKA (reference sequence). CDR3 amino acids: CSARDHQGSDTQYF. CDR3 nucleotides: TGCAGTGCTAGAGATCATCAGGGGTCCGATACGCAGTATTTT.